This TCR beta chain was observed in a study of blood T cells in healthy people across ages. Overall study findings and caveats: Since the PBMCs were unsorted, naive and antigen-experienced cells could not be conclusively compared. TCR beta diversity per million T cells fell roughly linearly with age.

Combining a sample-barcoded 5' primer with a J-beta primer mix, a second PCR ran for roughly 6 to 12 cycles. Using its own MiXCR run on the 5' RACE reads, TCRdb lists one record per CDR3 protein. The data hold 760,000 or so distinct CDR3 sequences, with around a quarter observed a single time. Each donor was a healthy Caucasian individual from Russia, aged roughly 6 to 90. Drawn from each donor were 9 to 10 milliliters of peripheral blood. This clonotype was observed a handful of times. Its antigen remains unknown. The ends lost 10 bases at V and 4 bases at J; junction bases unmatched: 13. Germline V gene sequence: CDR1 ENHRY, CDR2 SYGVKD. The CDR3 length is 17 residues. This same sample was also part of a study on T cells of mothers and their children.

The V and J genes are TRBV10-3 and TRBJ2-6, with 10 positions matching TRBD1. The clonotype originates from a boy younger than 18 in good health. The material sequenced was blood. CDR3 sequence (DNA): TGTGCCACGCTACCGGGACAGGGGACGCGGGGGGCCAACGTCCTGACTTTC. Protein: CATLPGQGTRGANVLTF.